This is a list of T cell receptor beta chains from one sample in a study of cytomegalovirus exposure and HLA in healthy donors. Clones were read by immunoSEQ multiplex PCR, and TCRdb kept only the in-frame ones, dropping some. The sample includes tens of thousands of clones, approximately 93% of them seen just once. The sequencing input was PBMCs. The receptors stem from a man between 18 and 29 years old in good health and CMV-seronegative. The CDR3 runs from the conserved cysteine through the conserved F or W. Each record gives: clone size, V gene, J gene, D gene, CDR3 protein, CDR3 DNA. A D gene is named only where the DNA matches it firmly. Clone size is stated in some rows and not others, as once, few, many or a class when expanded.

>.|TRBV5-6|TRBJ2-7|.
CASSFIRGAQVEQYF
TGTGCCAGCAGCTTTATCAGGGGCGCTCAGGTCGAGCAGTACTTC
>once|TRBV19|TRBJ2-7|TRBD1
CASSISQTGKQYF
TGTGCCAGTAGTATATCTCAGACAGGGAAGCAGTACTTC
>.|TRBV7-9|TRBJ2-3|TRBD2
CASSPPLVAGESDTQYF
TGTGCCAGCAGTCCCCCCCTGGTAGCGGGGGAGTCAGATACGCAGTATTTT
>.|TRBV5-1|TRBJ1-3|.
CASSLETGGNTIYF
TGCGCCAGCAGCCTGGAGACGGGTGGAAACACCATATATTTT
>.|TRBV5-1|TRBJ2-1|TRBD1
CASSLDTGAGNEQFF
TGCGCCAGCAGCTTGGATACAGGGGCGGGCAATGAGCAGTTCTTC
>once|TRBV5-1|TRBJ2-5|TRBD2
CASSLRWDSGYKETQYF
TGCGCCAGCAGCTTGAGGTGGGATAGCGGGTATAAAGAGACCCAGTACTTC
>.|TRBV7-9|TRBJ2-7|TRBD2
CASSQTGTIYEQYF
TGTGCCAGCAGCCAAACCGGGACTATATACGAGCAGTACTTC
>.|TRBV19|TRBJ2-7|.
CASSIEKGVNEQYF
TGTGCCAGTAGTATAGAAAAGGGAGTCAACGAGCAGTACTTC
>.|TRBV6-5|TRBJ1-1|TRBD1
CASREGTGNTEAFF
TGTGCCAGCAGAGAGGGGACAGGGAACACTGAAGCTTTCTTT
>.|TRBV9|TRBJ2-1|TRBD2
CASSDRLADNNEQFF
TGTGCCAGCAGCGACCGACTAGCGGACAACAATGAGCAGTTCTTC
>.|TRBV6-5|TRBJ2-3|TRBD2
CASSYVLAGRDTQYF
TGTGCCAGCAGTTACGTGCTAGCGGGTCGAGATACGCAGTATTTT
>.|TRBV2|TRBJ1-6|TRBD1
CASSSAGTGFSYNSPLHF
TGTGCCAGCAGTTCGGCCGGGACAGGGTTCTCCTATAATTCACCCCTCCACTTT
>.|TRBV12-5|TRBJ1-2|TRBD1
CASGLVRQTGDYGYTF
TGTGCTAGTGGTTTGGTTCGACAAACAGGGGACTATGGCTACACCTTC
>.|TRBV7-2|TRBJ2-7|TRBD2
CASSLAWGGSYEQYF
TGTGCCAGCAGCTTAGCCTGGGGGGGGTCCTACGAGCAGTACTTC
>.|TRBV7-2|TRBJ2-1|TRBD2
CASSFRSGRPNEQFF
TGTGCCAGCAGCTTTAGGAGCGGGAGACCCAATGAGCAGTTCTTC
>.|TRBV7-9|TRBJ1-2|TRBD1
CASSLGTGGANDYGYTF
TGTGCCAGCAGCTTAGGTACAGGGGGAGCGAATGACTATGGCTACACCTTC
>.|TRBV4-2|TRBJ1-5|TRBD1
CASSQTGDNQPQHF
TGTGCCAGCAGCCAGACAGGGGACAATCAGCCCCAGCATTTT
>few|TRBV9|TRBJ2-7|.
CASSVVGGSYEQYF
TGTGCCAGCAGCGTAGTAGGCGGTTCCTACGAGCAGTACTTC
>.|TRBV7-9|TRBJ1-5|TRBD1
CASSSYRGGMDNQPQHF
TGTGCCAGCAGCTCATACAGGGGTGGGATGGACAATCAGCCCCAGCATTTT
>.|TRBV5-4|TRBJ1-1|.
CASSSPAGLNTEAFF
TGTGCCAGCAGCTCCCCCGCGGGTTTGAACACTGAAGCTTTCTTT
>.|TRBV5-1|TRBJ2-4|.
CASSLDRNIQYF
TGCGCCAGCTCCCTTGACAGGAACATTCAGTACTTC
>.|TRBV6-1|TRBJ2-7|.
CATHIRQFDEQYF
TGTGCCACTCATATCAGACAGTTCGACGAGCAGTACTTC
>once|TRBV10-3|TRBJ2-5|TRBD1
CAINPGQGQETQYF
TGTGCCATCAATCCGGGACAGGGCCAAGAGACCCAGTACTTC
>.|TRBV2|TRBJ1-2|.
CASSVTGSYGYTF
TGTGCCAGCAGCGTTACAGGGAGTTACGGCTACACCTTC
>.|TRBV6-5|TRBJ2-5|TRBD2
CASSTTLAGQETQYF
TGTGCCAGCAGTACAACACTAGCGGGCCAAGAGACCCAGTACTTC
>.|TRBV18|TRBJ2-1|.
CASSPPRGYNEQFF
TGTGCCAGCTCACCACCGAGAGGGTACAATGAGCAGTTCTTC
>.|TRBV10-3|TRBJ2-1|TRBD2
CAISDSGGVNEQFF
TGTGCCATCAGTGATAGCGGGGGGGTAAATGAGCAGTTCTTC
>once|TRBV28|TRBJ1-2|.
CASSWTANGYTF
TGTGCCAGCAGCTGGACTGCAAATGGCTACACCTTC
>.|TRBV5-1|TRBJ1-1|.
CASRPGHNTEAFF
TGCGCCAGCCGACCGGGTCATAACACTGAAGCTTTCTTT
>.|TRBV21-1|TRBJ1-1|.
CAGRQGDTEAFF
TGTGCCGGGAGACAGGGAGACACTGAAGCTTTCTTT
>once|TRBV10-2|TRBJ1-5|.
CASSESRLPRGNQPQHF
TGCGCCAGCAGTGAGAGTCGCCTACCCAGGGGAAATCAGCCCCAGCATTTT
>.|TRBV7-2|TRBJ1-1|.
CASRDPGLEAFF
TGTGCCAGCAGGGACCCAGGGTTAGAAGCTTTCTTT
>.|TRBV30|TRBJ2-2|.
CAWSVRAAGNTGELFF
TGTGCCTGGAGTGTAAGGGCCGCGGGGAACACCGGGGAGCTGTTTTTT
>.|TRBV10-3|TRBJ2-1|TRBD2
CAISEDPSGTYNEQFF
TGTGCCATCAGTGAGGACCCTAGCGGGACGTACAATGAGCAGTTCTTC
>.|TRBV7-7|TRBJ2-5|TRBD1
CASSLGQGTELETQYF
TGTGCTAGCAGCTTGGGACAGGGTACAGAGTTGGAGACCCAGTACTTC
>once|TRBV5-6|TRBJ1-1|.
CASSFGGGGTEAFF
TGTGCCAGCAGCTTCGGGGGCGGGGGCACTGAAGCTTTCTTT
>.|TRBV7-9|TRBJ2-2|TRBD1
CASSGQGVLTGELFF
TGTGCCAGCAGCGGACAGGGGGTCCTCACCGGGGAGCTGTTTTTT
>.|TRBV4-1|TRBJ1-3|TRBD1
CASSLGQAPGNTIYF
TGCGCCAGCAGCCTCGGACAGGCCCCTGGAAACACCATATATTTT
>.|TRBV25-1|TRBJ2-3|.
CASSRALSTDTQYF
TGTGCCAGCAGTCGAGCGCTGAGCACAGATACGCAGTATTTT
>.|TRBV9|TRBJ1-4|.
CASSGGPGEGSEKLFF
TGTGCCAGCAGCGGGGGACCGGGGGAGGGCTCGGAAAAACTGTTTTTT
>.|TRBV5-6|TRBJ1-5|.
CASSLGRFSNQPQHF
TGTGCCAGCAGCTTAGGGAGGTTTAGCAATCAGCCCCAGCATTTT
>.|TRBV5-1|TRBJ2-3|.
CASSLADRSGQYF
TGCGCCAGCAGCTTGGCGGACCGAAGCGGGCAGTATTTT
>once|TRBV10-1|TRBJ2-1|.
CASGDREGRYNEQFF
TGCGCCAGCGGAGACAGGGAAGGGAGGTACAATGAGCAGTTCTTC
>once|TRBV5-1|TRBJ1-1|TRBD1
CASSLARGQEAFF
TGCGCCAGCAGCTTGGCAAGGGGACAGGAAGCTTTCTTT
>.|TRBV30|TRBJ1-1|.
CAWKAGSKANTEAFF
TGTGCCTGGAAAGCAGGGTCGAAGGCGAACACTGAAGCTTTCTTT
>.|TRBV4-1|TRBJ2-4|.
CASSQDRGGKNIQYF
TGCGCCAGCAGCCAAGACAGGGGTGGCAAAAACATTCAGTACTTC
>.|TRBV18|TRBJ1-3|TRBD1
CASSPGQADSGNTIYF
TGTGCCAGCTCACCCGGACAGGCCGACTCTGGAAACACCATATATTTT
>.|TRBV7-2|TRBJ1-2|.
CASSLGAVYGYTF
TGTGCCAGCAGCTTAGGGGCAGTCTATGGCTACACCTTC
>.|TRBV6-1|TRBJ1-2|.
CASTPGNYGYTF
TGTGCCAGCACCCCAGGGAACTATGGCTACACCTTC
>.|TRBV7-2|TRBJ2-4|.
CASSPGGGNRKNIQYF
TGTGCCAGCAGTCCAGGTGGGGGGAACCGCAAAAACATTCAGTACTTC
>once|TRBV6-6|TRBJ2-3|TRBD2
CASSSLSGDTDTQYF
TGTGCCAGCAGTTCCCTTAGCGGGGACACAGATACGCAGTATTTT
>.|TRBV7-6|TRBJ1-1|TRBD1
CASSKTGVGTEAFF
TGTGCCAGCAGCAAGACAGGGGTAGGAACTGAAGCTTTCTTT
>.|TRBV11-2|TRBJ2-5|.
CASSPLAYQETQYF
TGTGCCAGCAGCCCCCTCGCGTACCAAGAGACCCAGTACTTC
>.|TRBV5-1|TRBJ1-2|TRBD1
CASSLLGTGFYTF
TGCGCCAGCAGCTTGTTGGGGACAGGTTTCTACACCTTC
>.|TRBV11-3|TRBJ2-1|.
CASSLGRIGGNEQFF
TGTGCCAGCAGCTTGGGCCGAATAGGAGGGAATGAGCAGTTCTTC
>.|TRBV11-3|TRBJ1-1|.
CASSPSSRGTEAFF
TGTGCCAGCAGCCCCTCTTCAAGGGGCACTGAAGCTTTCTTT
>.|TRBV30|TRBJ2-3|TRBD1
CAWSRQGARTDTQYF
TGTGCCTGGAGCAGACAGGGGGCTAGAACAGATACGCAGTATTTT
>.|TRBV7-2|TRBJ2-1|TRBD1
CASSPQGGTGVGYEQFF
TGTGCCAGCAGCCCCCAAGGTGGGACAGGGGTCGGGTATGAGCAGTTCTTC
>.|TRBV10-3|TRBJ1-1|TRBD1
CAITKGQGYTEAFF
TGTGCCATCACTAAAGGACAGGGTTACACTGAAGCTTTCTTT
>.|TRBV6-1|TRBJ2-1|.
CASSPGDSGDEQFF
TGTGCCAGCAGTCCCGGGGACTCTGGAGATGAGCAGTTCTTC